Below, one T cell receptor (beta chain) is given with its context. This record belongs to a study of response to subunit inactivated influenza vaccine. One entry per CDR3 protein, called by TCRdb with MiXCR from the RT-PCR reads. The table records about 520,000 distinct CDR3 sequences, roughly 27% of them present only once. Germline CDR1 LNHNV, CDR2 YYDKDF (reference sequence). This CDR3 comprises 15 residues. V shed 0 bases and J shed 13 bases, with 16 bases lying between them. The sequence was obtained from a man over 45 who received an inactivated influenza vaccine. The starting material was CD4+ T cells sorted from PBMCs, obtained more than 4 days after vaccination. The chain couples TRBV15 to TRBJ1-6, with D possibly matching TRBD1 (5 bases). This chain's CDR3 is CATSRDFVAGQPLHF. CDR3 DNA: TGTGCCACCAGCAGAGATTTCGTTGCAGGGCAGCCCCTCCACTTT. Together with reference TRBV15 and TRBJ1-6, the CDR3 gives the full variable domain: DAMVIQNPRYQVTQFGKPVTLSCSQTLNHNVMYWYQQKSSQAPKLLFHYYDKDFNNEADTPDNFQSRRPNTSFCFLDIRSPGLGDTAMYLCATSRDFVAGQPLHFGNGTRLTVT.